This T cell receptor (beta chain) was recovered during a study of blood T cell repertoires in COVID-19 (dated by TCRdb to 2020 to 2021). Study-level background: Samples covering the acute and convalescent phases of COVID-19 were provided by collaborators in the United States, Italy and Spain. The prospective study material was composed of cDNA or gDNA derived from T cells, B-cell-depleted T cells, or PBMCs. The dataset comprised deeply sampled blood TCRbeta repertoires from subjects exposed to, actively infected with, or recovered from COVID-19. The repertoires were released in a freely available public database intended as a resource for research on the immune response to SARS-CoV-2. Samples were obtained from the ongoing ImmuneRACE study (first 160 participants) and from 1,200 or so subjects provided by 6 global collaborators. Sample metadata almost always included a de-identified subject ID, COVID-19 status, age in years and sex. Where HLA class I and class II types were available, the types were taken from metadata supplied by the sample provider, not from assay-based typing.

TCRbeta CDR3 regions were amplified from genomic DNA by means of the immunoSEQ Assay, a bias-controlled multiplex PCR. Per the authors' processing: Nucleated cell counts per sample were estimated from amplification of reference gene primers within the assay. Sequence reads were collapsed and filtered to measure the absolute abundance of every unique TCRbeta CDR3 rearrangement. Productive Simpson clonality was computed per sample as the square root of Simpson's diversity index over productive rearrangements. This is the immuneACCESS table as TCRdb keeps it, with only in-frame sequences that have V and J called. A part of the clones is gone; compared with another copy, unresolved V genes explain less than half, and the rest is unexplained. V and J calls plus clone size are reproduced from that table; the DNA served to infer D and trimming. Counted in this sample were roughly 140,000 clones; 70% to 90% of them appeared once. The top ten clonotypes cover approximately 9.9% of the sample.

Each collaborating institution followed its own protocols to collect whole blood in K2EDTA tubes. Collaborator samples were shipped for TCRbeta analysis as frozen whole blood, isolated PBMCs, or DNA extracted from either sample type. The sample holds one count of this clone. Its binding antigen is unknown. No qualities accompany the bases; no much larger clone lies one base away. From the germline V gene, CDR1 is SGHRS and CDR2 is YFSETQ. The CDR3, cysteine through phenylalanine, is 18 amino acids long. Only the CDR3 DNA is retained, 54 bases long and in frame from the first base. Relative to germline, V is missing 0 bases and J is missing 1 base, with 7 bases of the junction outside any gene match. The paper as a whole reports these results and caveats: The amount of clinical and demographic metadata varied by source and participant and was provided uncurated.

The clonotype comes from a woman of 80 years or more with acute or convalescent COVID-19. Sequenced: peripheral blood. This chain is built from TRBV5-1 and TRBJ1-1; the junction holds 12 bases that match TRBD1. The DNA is TGCGCCAGCAGCTTGGGCCCGGGACAGGGGGCATCGAACACTGAAGCTTTCTTT. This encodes CASSLGPGQGASNTEAFF.